This TCR beta chain comes out of a study of cytomegalovirus exposure and HLA in healthy donors. Overall study findings and caveats: The number of N-insertions in an Asian-associated ancestry cluster was reportedly below the roughly 620-donor mean in a later analysis. As immune exposure information, only CMV serostatus was available.

The ends lost 1 base at V and 3 bases at J; junction bases unmatched: 6. The length of the CDR3 is 15 residues. Germline assignment: CDR1 MNHNS and CDR2 SASEGT. Primers for the PCR totalled 60 Vbeta and 13 Jbeta. Clones were sequenced by immunoSEQ multiplex PCR, and TCRdb holds only the in-frame ones, with some missing. The profile shows over 100,000 clones, approximately 78% of them singletons. Remarks on this clone: Its target is not known.

This clonotype was obtained from a woman aged 50 to 65 in good health and CMV-seropositive. The rearrangement links TRBV6-1 to TRBJ2-7, with 7 bases aligning to TRBD1. The sequenced sample was PBMCs. CDR3 residues: CASSEGGTAIYEQYF. DNA of the CDR3: TGTGCCAGCAGTGAAGGGGGGACAGCTATCTACGAGCAGTACTTC.